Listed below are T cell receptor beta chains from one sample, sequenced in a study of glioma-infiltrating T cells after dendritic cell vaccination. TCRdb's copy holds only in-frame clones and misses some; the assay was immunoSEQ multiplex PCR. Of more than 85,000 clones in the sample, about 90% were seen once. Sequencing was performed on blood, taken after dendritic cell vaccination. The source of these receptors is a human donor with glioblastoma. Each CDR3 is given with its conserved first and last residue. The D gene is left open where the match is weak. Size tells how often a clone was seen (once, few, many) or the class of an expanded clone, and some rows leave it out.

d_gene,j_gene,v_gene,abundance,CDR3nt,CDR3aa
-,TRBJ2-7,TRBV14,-,TGTGCCAGCAGCCCACACATATCCTACGAGCAGTACTTC,CASSPHISYEQYF
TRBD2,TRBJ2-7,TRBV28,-,TGTGCCAGCGGGGGAAGCGGGAGGACCGTCTACGAGCAGTACTTC,CASGGSGRTVYEQYF
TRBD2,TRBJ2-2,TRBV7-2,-,TGTGCCAGCAGCTTAGTAGTCCTAGCGGGAGCAACCGGGGAGCTGTTTTTT,CASSLVVLAGATGELFF
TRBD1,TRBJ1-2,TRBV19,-,TGTGCCAGTAGCCCCGCCCGGACAGGGGGAGCCCATAACTATGGCTACACCTTC,CASSPARTGGAHNYGYTF
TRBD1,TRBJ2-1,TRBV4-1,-,TGCGCCAGCAGCCCTACTCCGGGACAGGGGGCAGGTGAGCAGTTCTTC,CASSPTPGQGAGEQFF
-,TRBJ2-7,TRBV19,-,TGTGCCAGTAGTAGCAGGGATACGACCTACGAGCAGTACTTC,CASSSRDTTYEQYF
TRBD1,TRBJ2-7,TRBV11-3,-,TGTGCCAGCAGCGCCCGTGTCGGACAGGGGAGCTCCTACGAGCAGTACTTC,CASSARVGQGSSYEQYF
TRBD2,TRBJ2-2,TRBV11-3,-,TGTGCCAGCAGCTTAGAAGGACTAGCAGCCGACACCGGGGAGCTGTTTTTT,CASSLEGLAADTGELFF
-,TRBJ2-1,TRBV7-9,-,TGTGCCAGCAGCTTAGGACAGGTCCGTTACAATGAGCAGTTCTTC,CASSLGQVRYNEQFF
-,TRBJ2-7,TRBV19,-,TGTGCCAGTAGTCCTCGGGATACGGGGGAGCAGTACTTC,CASSPRDTGEQYF
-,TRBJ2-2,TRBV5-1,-,TGCGCCAGCAGCTTCGAAGGCGGAACCGGGGAGCTGTTTTTT,CASSFEGGTGELFF
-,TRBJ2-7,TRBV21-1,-,TGTGCCAGCAGCAATCCGCAGCGGGAATTACCCTACGAGCAGTACTTC,CASSNPQRELPYEQYF
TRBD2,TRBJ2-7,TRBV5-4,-,TGTGCCAGCAGCTCGGCCGGGACTAGCCTATACGAGCAGTACTTC,CASSSAGTSLYEQYF
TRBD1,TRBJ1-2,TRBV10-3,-,TGTGCCGTTTCCCCAGGGGGCGACTATGGCTACACCTTC,CAVSPGGDYGYTF
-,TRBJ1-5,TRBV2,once,TGTGCCAGCAGTGAAATCAATAGCAATCAGCCCCAGCATTTT,CASSEINSNQPQHF
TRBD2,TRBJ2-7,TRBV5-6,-,TGTGCCAGCAGCGGGACTAGCGGGGCTTACGAGCAGTACTTC,CASSGTSGAYEQYF
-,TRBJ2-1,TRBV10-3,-,TGTGCCATCAGTGAGGGGGCGGTAGCCCGAAGTGGTGGGCAGTTCTTC,CAISEGAVARSGGQFF
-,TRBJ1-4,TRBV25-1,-,TGTGCCAGCGGGAGGACACATGATGAAAAACTGTTTTTT,CASGRTHDEKLFF
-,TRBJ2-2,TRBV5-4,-,TGTGCCAGCAGCACACTCCCCGGTGGGGCAACGTCCGGGGAGCTGTTTTTT,CASSTLPGGATSGELFF
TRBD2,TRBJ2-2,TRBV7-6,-,TGTGCCAGCAGCTCCCAGACTAGCGGGACGTCCGGGGAGCTGTTTTTT,CASSSQTSGTSGELFF
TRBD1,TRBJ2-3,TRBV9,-,TGTGCCAGCAGCGTGAATCCGGGACAGGGTGCAGATACGCAGTATTTT,CASSVNPGQGADTQYF
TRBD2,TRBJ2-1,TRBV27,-,TGTGCCAGCAGTCCCCGTAGCGGGGAGACCTACAATGAGCAGTTCTTC,CASSPRSGETYNEQFF
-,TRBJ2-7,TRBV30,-,TGTGCCGGGAGGGAGACAGGAGGATTGCAGTACTTC,CAGRETGGLQYF
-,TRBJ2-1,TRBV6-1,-,TGTGCCAGCAGTGAACAGGGGACCTACAATGAGCAGTTCTTC,CASSEQGTYNEQFF
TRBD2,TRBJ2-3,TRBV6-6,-,TGTGCCAGCAGCGGTAGCGGGAGTGCAGATACGCAGTATTTT,CASSGSGSADTQYF
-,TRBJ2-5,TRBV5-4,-,TGTGCCAGCAGCCCGGGTTCCCAAGAGACCCAGTACTTC,CASSPGSQETQYF
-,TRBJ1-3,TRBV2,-,TGTGCCAGCAGCCAGGGGTGGAACACCATATATTTT,CASSQGWNTIYF
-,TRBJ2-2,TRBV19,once,TGTGCCAGTAGTAGCGTGGGCGGGTTACGTACCGGGGAGCTGTTTTTT,CASSSVGGLRTGELFF
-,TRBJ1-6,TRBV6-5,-,TGTGCCAGCAGCCCCGGTCGGCAGCCCCAGGGGACCCTCCACTTT,CASSPGRQPQGTLHF
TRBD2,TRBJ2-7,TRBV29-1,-,TGCAGCGCGGGACTAGCGGGGTACGAGCAGTACTTC,CSAGLAGYEQYF
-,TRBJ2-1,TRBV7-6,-,TGTGCCAGCAGCCAGGGAAATGAGAACAATGAGCAGTTCTTC,CASSQGNENNEQFF
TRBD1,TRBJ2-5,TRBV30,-,TGTGCCTGGAGTAGGGACAGGGGGCCCCAAGAGACCCAGTACTTC,CAWSRDRGPQETQYF
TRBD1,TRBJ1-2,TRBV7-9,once,TGTGCCAGCAGCTTGAGGACAGGATCGAACTATGGCTACACCTTC,CASSLRTGSNYGYTF
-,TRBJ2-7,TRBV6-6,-,TGTGCCAGCAGTTACTCGGACAGCCTTGCCGAGCAGTACTTC,CASSYSDSLAEQYF
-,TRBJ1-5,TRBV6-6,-,TGTGCCAGCAGTTATTGGCGGGGTGAACAGCCCCAGCATTTT,CASSYWRGEQPQHF
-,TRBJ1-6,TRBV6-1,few,TGTGCCAGCAGTGAAGTGGAGGGGTCACCCCTCCACTTT,CASSEVEGSPLHF
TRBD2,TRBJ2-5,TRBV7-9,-,TGTGCCAGCAGCCTCCTCGCGGGGGGCCAAGAGACCCAGTACTTC,CASSLLAGGQETQYF
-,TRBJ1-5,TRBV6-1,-,TGTGCCAGCAGCCTCAGGGAAGATAGCAATCAGCCCCAGCATTTT,CASSLREDSNQPQHF
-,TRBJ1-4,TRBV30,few,TGTGCCTGTGACCGGGTGGGAGTAGCGCGATCAACTAATGAAAAACTGTTTTTT,CACDRVGVARSTNEKLFF
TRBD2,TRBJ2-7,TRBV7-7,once,TGTGCTAGCAGCCTGGGGACTACCTACGAGCAGTACTTC,CASSLGTTYEQYF